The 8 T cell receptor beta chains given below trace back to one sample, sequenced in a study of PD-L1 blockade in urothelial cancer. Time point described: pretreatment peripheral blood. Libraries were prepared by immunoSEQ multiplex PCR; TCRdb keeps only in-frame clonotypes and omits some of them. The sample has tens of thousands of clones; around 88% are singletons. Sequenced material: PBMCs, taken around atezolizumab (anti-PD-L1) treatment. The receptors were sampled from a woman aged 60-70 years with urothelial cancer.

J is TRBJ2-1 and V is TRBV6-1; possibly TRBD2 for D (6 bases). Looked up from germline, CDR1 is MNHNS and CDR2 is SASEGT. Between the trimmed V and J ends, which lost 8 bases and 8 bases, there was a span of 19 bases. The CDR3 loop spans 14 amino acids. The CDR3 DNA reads TGTGCCAGCCGACGCTCTTCTAGCGTCGATGAGCAGTTCTTC. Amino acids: CASRRSSSVDEQFF.

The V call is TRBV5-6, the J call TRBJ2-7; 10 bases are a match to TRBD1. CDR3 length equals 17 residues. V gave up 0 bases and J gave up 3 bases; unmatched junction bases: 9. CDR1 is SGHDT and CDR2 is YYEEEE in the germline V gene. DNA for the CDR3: TGTGCCAGCAGCTTGGATGCAGCCGGGACAGGGGTCTACGAGCAGTACTTC. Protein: CASSLDAAGTGVYEQYF.

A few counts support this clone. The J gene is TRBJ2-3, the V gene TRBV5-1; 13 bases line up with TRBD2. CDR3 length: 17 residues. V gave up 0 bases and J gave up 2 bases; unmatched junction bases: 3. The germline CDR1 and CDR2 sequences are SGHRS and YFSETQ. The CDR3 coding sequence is TGCGCCAGCAGCTTGGCGGGGACTAGCGGGGTCACAGATACGCAGTATTTT. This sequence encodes CASSLAGTSGVTDTQYF.

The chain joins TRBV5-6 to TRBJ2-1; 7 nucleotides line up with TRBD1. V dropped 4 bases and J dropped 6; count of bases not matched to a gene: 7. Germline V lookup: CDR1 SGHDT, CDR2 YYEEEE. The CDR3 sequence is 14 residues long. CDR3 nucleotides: TGTGCCAGCAGCCCTGCCAACAGGGGCAATGAGCAGTTCTTC. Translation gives CASSPANRGNEQFF. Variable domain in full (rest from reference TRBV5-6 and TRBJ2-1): DAGVTQSPTHLIKTRGQQVTLRCSPKSGHDTVSWYQQALGQGPQFIFQYYEEEERQRGNFPDRFSGHQFPNYSSELNVNALLLGDSALYLCASSPANRGNEQFFGPGTRLTVL.

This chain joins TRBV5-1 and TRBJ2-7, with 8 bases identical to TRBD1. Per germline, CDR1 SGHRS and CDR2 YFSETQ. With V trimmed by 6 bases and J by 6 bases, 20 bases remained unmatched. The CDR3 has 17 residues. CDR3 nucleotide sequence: TGCGCCAGCACGGCCCTCGGGAGTGACAGGGGACTGTCCGAGCAGTACTTC. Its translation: CASTALGSDRGLSEQYF.

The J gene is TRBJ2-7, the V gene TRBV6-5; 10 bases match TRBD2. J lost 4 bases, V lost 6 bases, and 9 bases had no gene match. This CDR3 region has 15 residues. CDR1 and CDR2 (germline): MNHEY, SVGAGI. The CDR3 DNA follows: TGTGCCAGCAGAAAAAAGCGGGGGGGCCTTTACGAGCAGTACTTC. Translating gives CASRKKRGGLYEQYF.

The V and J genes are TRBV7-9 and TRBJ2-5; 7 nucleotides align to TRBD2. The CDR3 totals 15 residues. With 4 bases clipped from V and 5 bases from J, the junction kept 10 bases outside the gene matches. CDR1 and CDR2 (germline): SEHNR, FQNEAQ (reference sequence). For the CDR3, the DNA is TGTGCCAGCAGCTCCCCCCGGCGGGGGTCGGAGACCCAGTACTTC. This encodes CASSSPRRGSETQYF.

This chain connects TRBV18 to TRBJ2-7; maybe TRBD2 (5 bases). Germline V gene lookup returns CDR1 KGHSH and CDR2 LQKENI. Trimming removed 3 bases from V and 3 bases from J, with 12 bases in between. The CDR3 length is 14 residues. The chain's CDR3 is CASSPRATGYEQYF. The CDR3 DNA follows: TGTGCCAGCTCACCGCGGGCAACGGGCTACGAGCAGTACTTC.